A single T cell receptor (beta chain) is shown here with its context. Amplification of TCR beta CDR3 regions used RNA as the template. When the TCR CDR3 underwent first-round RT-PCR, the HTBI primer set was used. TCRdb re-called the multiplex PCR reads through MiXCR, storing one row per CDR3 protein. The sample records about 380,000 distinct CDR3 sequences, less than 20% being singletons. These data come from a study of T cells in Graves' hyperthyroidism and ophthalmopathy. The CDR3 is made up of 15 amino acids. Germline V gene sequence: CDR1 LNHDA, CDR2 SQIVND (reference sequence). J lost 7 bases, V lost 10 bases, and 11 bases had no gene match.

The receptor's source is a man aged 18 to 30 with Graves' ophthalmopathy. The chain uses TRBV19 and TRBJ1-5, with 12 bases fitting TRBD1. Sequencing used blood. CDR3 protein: CATQPGQGAGQPQHF. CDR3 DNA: TGTGCCACACAACCGGGACAGGGGGCTGGGCAGCCCCAGCATTTT.